This TCR beta chain was identified in a study of cytomegalovirus exposure and HLA in healthy donors. Concerning this clone itself: Its target is unknown.

The study's findings and limits: It was only CMV serostatus that was available as immune exposure information. HLA alleles showed associations with roughly 17,000 TCR beta sequences in a later analysis, at a 0.05 false discovery rate. A later analysis showed that HLA-associated TCR beta chains had undergone more clonal expansion than equally common others. Researchers catalogued about 150 TCR beta chains as cytomegalovirus-associated.

The CDR3 is made up of 13 amino acids. CDR1 is MDHEN and CDR2 is SYDVKM in the germline V gene. The germline V and J ends were trimmed by 6 bases and 4 bases, with 13 bases remaining between them. Vbeta (60) and Jbeta (13) primers were used in the PCR. TCRdb keeps only in-frame clones here, not all; method: immunoSEQ multiplex PCR. Here the sample spans around 200,000 clones, 82% being singletons. The material sequenced was PBMCs. The V call is TRBV28, the J call TRBJ2-7; weak D call: TRBD2 (5 bases). The receptor's source is a woman between 18 and 30 years old in good health and CMV-seronegative. The CDR3 DNA is TGTGCCAGCAGCTGGGGAGTCGGATACGAGCAGTACTTC. Translated, it gives CASSWGVGYEQYF.